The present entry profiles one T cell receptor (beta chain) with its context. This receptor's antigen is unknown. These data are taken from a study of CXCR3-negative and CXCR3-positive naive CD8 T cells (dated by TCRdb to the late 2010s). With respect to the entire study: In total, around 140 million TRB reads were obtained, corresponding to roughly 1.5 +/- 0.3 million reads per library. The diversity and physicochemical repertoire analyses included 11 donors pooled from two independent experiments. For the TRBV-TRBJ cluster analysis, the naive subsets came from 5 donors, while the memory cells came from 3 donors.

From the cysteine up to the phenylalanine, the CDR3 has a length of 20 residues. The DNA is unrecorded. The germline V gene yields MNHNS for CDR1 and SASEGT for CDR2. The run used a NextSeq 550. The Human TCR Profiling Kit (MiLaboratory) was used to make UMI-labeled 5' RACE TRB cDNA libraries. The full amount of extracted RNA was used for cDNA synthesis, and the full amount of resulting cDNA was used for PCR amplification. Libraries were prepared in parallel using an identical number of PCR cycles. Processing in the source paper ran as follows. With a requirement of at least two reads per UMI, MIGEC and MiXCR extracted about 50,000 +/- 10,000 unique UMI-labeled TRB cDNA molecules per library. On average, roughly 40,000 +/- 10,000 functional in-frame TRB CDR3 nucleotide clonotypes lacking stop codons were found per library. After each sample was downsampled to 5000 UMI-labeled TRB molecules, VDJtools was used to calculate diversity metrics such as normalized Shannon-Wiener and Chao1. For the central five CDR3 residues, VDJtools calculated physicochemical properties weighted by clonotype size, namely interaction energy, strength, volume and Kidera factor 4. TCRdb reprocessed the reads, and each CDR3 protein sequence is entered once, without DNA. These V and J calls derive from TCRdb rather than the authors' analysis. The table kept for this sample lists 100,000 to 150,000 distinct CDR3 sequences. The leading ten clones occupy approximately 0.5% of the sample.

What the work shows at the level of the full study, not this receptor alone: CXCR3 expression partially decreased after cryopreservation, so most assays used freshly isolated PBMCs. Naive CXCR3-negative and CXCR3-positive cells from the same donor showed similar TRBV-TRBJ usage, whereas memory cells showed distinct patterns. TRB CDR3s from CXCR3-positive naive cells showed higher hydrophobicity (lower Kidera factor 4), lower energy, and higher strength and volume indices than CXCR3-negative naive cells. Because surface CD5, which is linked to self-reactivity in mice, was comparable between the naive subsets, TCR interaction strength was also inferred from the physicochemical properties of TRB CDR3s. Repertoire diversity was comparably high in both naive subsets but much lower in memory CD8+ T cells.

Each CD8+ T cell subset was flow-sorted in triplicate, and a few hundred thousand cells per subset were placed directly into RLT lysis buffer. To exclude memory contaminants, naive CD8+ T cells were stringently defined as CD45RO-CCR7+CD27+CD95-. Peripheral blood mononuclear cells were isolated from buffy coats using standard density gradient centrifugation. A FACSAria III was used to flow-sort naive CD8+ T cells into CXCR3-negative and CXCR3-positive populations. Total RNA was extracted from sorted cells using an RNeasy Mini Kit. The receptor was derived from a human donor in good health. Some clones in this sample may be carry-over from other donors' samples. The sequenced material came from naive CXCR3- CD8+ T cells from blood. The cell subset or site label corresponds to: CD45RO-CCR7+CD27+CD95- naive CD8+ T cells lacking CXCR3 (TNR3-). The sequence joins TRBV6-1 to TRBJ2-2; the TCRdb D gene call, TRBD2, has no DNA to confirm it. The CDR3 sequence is CASSLFTPTSGRARTGELFF.